This T cell receptor beta chain was captured by sequencing in a study of identical twins. Findings and caveats of the study: Abundant beta clonotypes from cord blood had fewer insertions, unlike memory repertoires, which showed none.

A single record per CDR3 protein comes from TCRdb applying MiXCR to the 5' RACE reads. The sample holds some 500,000 distinct CDR3 sequences, under 25% seen once. This clonotype was seen at least ten times. Its antigen is as yet unknown. CDR3 length: 14 residues. The V segment lost 0 bases and the J segment 8 bases; nucleotides outside the gene matches: 6. The sample was also linked to a second study, of T cells expressing NK-cell markers. That work contributes: Source material for TCR beta repertoires consisted of sorted CD3+CD56+NKG2C+, CD3+CD56+NKG2C- and CD3+CD56-NKG2C+ T cells.

The sequence came from a woman under 30 in good health. This sequence joins TRBV12-3 or TRBV12-4 and TRBJ1-2, with 7 bases that match TRBD1. Sequencing was carried out using CD4+ T cells sorted from blood. CDR3 sequence (DNA): TGTGCCAGCAGTTTAGCGCCAGGGGGAGACGGCTACACCTTC. It is translated as CASSLAPGGDGYTF.